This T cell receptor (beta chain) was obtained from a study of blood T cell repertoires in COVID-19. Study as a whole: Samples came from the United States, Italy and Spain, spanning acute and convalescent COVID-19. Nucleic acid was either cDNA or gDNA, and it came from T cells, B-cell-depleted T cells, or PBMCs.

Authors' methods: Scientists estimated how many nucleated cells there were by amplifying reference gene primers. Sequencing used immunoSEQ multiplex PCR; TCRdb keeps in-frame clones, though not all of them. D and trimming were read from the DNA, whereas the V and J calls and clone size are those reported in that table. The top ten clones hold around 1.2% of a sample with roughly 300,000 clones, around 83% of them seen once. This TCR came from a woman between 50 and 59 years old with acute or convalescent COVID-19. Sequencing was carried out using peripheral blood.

CDR3 protein: CAWSGINEQFF. The CDR3 bases are TGTGCCTGGAGCGGGATCAATGAGCAGTTCTTC. The gene calls are TRBV30 and TRBJ2-1; maybe TRBD2 (5 bases). V gave up 3 bases and J gave up 6 bases, with 6 bases separating them. This CDR3 is 11 amino acids long. CDR1 is GTSNPN and CDR2 is SVGIG in the germline V gene (reference sequence).